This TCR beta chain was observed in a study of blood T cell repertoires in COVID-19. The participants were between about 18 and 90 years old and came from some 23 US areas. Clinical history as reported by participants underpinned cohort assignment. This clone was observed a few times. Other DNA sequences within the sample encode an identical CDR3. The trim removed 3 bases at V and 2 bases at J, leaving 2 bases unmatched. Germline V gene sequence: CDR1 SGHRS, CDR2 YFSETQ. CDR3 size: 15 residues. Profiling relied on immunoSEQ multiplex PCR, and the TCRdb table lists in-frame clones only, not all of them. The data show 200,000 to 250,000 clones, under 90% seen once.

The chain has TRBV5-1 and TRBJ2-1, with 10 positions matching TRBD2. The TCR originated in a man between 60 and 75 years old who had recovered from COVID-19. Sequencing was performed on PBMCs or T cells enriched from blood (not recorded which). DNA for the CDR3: TGCGCCAGCAGCTCGAGCGGGGGGGCCTACAATGAGCAGTTCTTC. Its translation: CASSSSGGAYNEQFF.